A single sample is the source of the 26 T cell receptor beta chains below, sequenced in a study of T cells in Graves' hyperthyroidism and ophthalmopathy. RNA transcripts yielded amplified TCR beta CDR3 regions. A first-round RT-PCR of the TCR CDR3 used the HTBI primer set. MiXCR, applied by TCRdb to the multiplex PCR reads, yields one record per CDR3 protein. The sample consists of some 570,000 distinct CDR3 sequences, 11% to 15% of them appearing once. The sequenced sample consisted of blood. The receptors come from a woman aged 18-29 years with Graves' ophthalmopathy.

V and J are TRBV6-2 or TRBV6-3 and TRBJ2-1; the D is unclear. Germline CDR1 MNHEY, CDR2 SVGEGT. V lost 2 bases to trimming and J lost 8 bases, with 13 bases between them. The CDR3 is 14 residues long. The CDR3 DNA reads TGTGCCAGCAGTTACAGTCCTATCGTCCATGAGCAGTTCTTC. Translation: CASSYSPIVHEQFF.

The CDR3 sequence is CASTAGNTEAFF. CDR3 in DNA: TGTGCCAGCACCGCGGGCAACACTGAAGCTTTCTTT. V gene TRBV6-1 combines with J gene TRBJ1-1; the D is unclear. Trimming took 7 bases from V and 2 from J, leaving 8 bases between them. CDR1 is MNHNS, CDR2 SASEGT, per germline. This CDR3 is built from 12 residues.

Ten or more counts support this clonotype. This chain joins TRBV2 and TRBJ1-5; the match to TRBD1 covers 8 bases. The V gene's germline CDR1 is SNHLY and CDR2 FYNNEI. Trimming at V came to 6 bases and at J to 4 bases, leaving 14 bases not matched to a gene. The CDR3 totals 17 residues. The CDR3 sequence: CASRMDRVLSSNQPQHF. The CDR3 bases are TGTGCCAGCAGGATGGACAGGGTTTTATCATCTAATCAGCCCCAGCATTTT.

This clonotype was recorded at least ten times. The chain uses TRBV2 and TRBJ1-2; D is uncertain. This CDR3 has 16 amino acids. V dropped 6 bases and J dropped 2 bases, with 19 bases sitting between them. Germline V lookup: CDR1 SNHLY, CDR2 FYNNEI. CDR3 amino acids: CASSPSSPYLNYGYTF. CDR3 DNA sequence: TGTGCCAGCAGCCCCAGCAGCCCTTATTTGAACTATGGCTACACCTTC.

The sample holds many counts of this clonotype. The chain links TRBV3-2 to TRBJ1-5; the listed D gene, TRBD1, was not tested against the DNA. TRBV3-2 is a pseudogene locus. The CDR3 totals 13 residues. The CDR3 DNA reads TGTGCCAGCAGGGGGGTTAAGAGTCAGCCCCAGCATTTT. As protein: CASRGVKSQPQHF.

There are a few counts of this clonotype. A read error is possible here, since a much larger clone lies one base away. The J gene is TRBJ1-6, the V gene TRBV28; D gene ambiguous. The germline V gene has CDR1 MDHEN and CDR2 SYDVKM. The CDR3 length is 11 residues. DNA for the CDR3: TGTGCCGGCAGTTTTTGGTCACCCCTCCACTTT. It translates to CAGSFWSPLHF.

This clonotype was detected many times. CDR3 protein: CASSAGTSKVHEQYF. CDR3 nucleotides: TGTGCCAGCAGTGCCGGGACTAGCAAGGTCCACGAGCAGTACTTC. The rearrangement uses TRBV6-1 and TRBJ2-7, with 9 bases matching TRBD2. CDR3 size: 15 residues. The junction had 9 bases not matched to a gene; V was cut back by 4 bases and J by 5 bases. Germline values: CDR1 MNHNS, CDR2 SASEGT.

This clonotype was found many times. This chain links TRBV6-5 with TRBJ2-5; TRBD2 agrees at 12 bases. This CDR3 is built from 16 residues. Germline V gene lookup returns CDR1 MNHEY and CDR2 SVGAGI. The V segment lost 2 bases and the J segment 5 bases; nucleotides outside the gene matches: 6. CDR3 sequence: CASSYLLAGGFETQYF. CDR3 nucleotides: TGTGCCAGCAGTTACCTCCTAGCGGGAGGGTTCGAGACCCAGTACTTC.

This clonotype was picked up a small number of times. V gene TRBV28 combines with J gene TRBJ2-7; D may be TRBD1 (6 bases). V was cut by 4 bases and J by 0 bases, with 13 bases left in between. This CDR3 region has 15 residues. Germline V gene lookup returns CDR1 MDHEN and CDR2 SYDVKM. DNA of the CDR3: TGTGCCAGCAGTTCCCCGGGCAGGGGCTCCTACGAGCAGTACTTC. It yields the protein CASSSPGRGSYEQYF.

V and J are TRBV25-1 and TRBJ1-5; D remains unclear. Trimming removed 4 bases from V and 2 bases from J, with 18 bases in between. Germline lookup yields CDR1 MGHDK and CDR2 SYGVNS. The CDR3 is 17 amino acids. The CDR3 sequence is CASSGPRSGYGNQPQHF. DNA of the CDR3: TGTGCCAGCAGTGGCCCGCGCTCGGGGTATGGCAATCAGCCCCAGCATTTT.

The rearrangement links TRBV4-1 to TRBJ1-3; no clear D. V lost 0 bases and J lost 0, with 6 bases in between. Germline CDR1 MGHRA, CDR2 YSYEKL. CDR3 length: 15 amino acids. In DNA, the CDR3 is TGCGCCAGCAGCCAAGAGGAGGTCTCTGGAAACACCATATATTTT. Protein sequence: CASSQEEVSGNTIYF.

This clonotype showed up just a few times. The chain is built from TRBV6-1 and TRBJ1-5; D is ambiguous. In germline, CDR1 is MNHNS, CDR2 SASEGT. The V gene lost 7 bases and the J gene lost 10 bases, with 20 bases spanning the gap. The CDR3 runs to 14 residues. The CDR3 sequence: CASTSTHLISPQHF. CDR3 coding DNA: TGTGCCAGCACCTCCACACACCTTATCAGCCCCCAGCATTTT.

This clonotype occurred many times. The chain joins TRBV5-1 to TRBJ2-2, with 7 bases fitting TRBD2. Per the germline V gene, CDR1 is SGHRS and CDR2 is YFSETQ. Unmatched junction bases numbered 3, after V lost 2 bases and J lost 5 bases. This CDR3 region has 14 residues. The CDR3 loop reads CASSFTSVTGELFF. CDR3 DNA sequence: TGCGCCAGCAGCTTCACTAGCGTTACCGGGGAGCTGTTTTTT.

In nucleotides, the CDR3 is TGTGCCAGCAGCTTGGGAGGTTTCGATGAGCAGTTCTTC. Translating gives CASSLGGFDEQFF. The chain uses TRBV5-8 and TRBJ2-1, with no clear D. The germline gives CDR1 SGHTS, CDR2 YDEGEE. V shed 0 bases and J shed 8 bases, with 9 bases lying between them. The CDR3 loop spans 13 amino acids.

This clonotype was counted a few times. The chain combines TRBV12-3 or TRBV12-4 with TRBJ2-4; possibly TRBD1 or TRBD2 for D (5 bases each). There are 14 residues in the CDR3. With 10 bases removed from V and 11 bases from J, the gap between germline ends came to 24 bases. Written as DNA, the CDR3 is TGTGCCACTCCCCCGGGGCCCCCCGCGAAAGTTCAGTACTTC. It encodes CATPPGPPAKVQYF.

Many counts were recorded for this clonotype. The chain employs TRBV20-1 and TRBJ2-1; unclear D gene. V lost 3 bases and J lost 0, with 9 bases in between. CDR1 and CDR2 (germline): DFQATT, SNEGSKA (reference sequence). CDR3 size: 14 residues. CDR3 coding DNA: TGCAGTGCTAGGTTCAGAGCCTCCTACAATGAGCAGTTCTTC. Residues: CSARFRASYNEQFF.

This clonotype was counted many times. This chain connects TRBV2 to TRBJ1-1; D is perhaps TRBD1 (5 bases). With 1 base removed from V and 1 base from J, the gap between germline ends came to 16 bases. The CDR3 length is 17 residues. Per the germline V gene, CDR1 is SNHLY and CDR2 is FYNNEI. In DNA form, the CDR3 reads TGTGCCAGCAGTGAAGTAGGGGTAAGCGGGGCGAACACTGAAGCTTTCTTT. Protein product: CASSEVGVSGANTEAFF.

This clonotype came up a few times. The chain recombines TRBV20-1 with TRBJ2-1, with a possible D match to TRBD2 (6 bases). V gave up 3 bases and J gave up 1 base, with 13 bases separating them. The CDR3 has 15 amino acids. Per the germline V gene, CDR1 is DFQATT and CDR2 is SNEGSKA (reference sequence). The CDR3 nucleotides read TGCAGTGCTAGGAGCGCGACTAGTTCCTACAATGAGCAGTTCTTC. Its protein product is CSARSATSSYNEQFF.

This clonotype has only a few counts. This sequence joins TRBV9 and TRBJ2-3; maybe TRBD2 (5 bases). The CDR3 is 16 residues long. V was trimmed by 0 bases and J by 2 bases, leaving 13 bases between them. Germline assignment: CDR1 SGDLS and CDR2 YYNGEE. The CDR3 DNA is TGTGCCAGCAGCGTAGTAAGCGGAGTCCTCACAGATACGCAGTATTTT. As protein: CASSVVSGVLTDTQYF.

This clonotype occurred a few times. The J gene is TRBJ1-3, the V gene TRBV6-1; the D gene is possibly TRBD1 (6 bases). Germline loops: CDR1 MNHNS, CDR2 SASEGT. Trimming stripped 4 bases from V and 6 bases from J, with 7 bases between. This CDR3 is built from 12 residues. CDR3 nucleotides: TGTGCCAGCAGTGGACAGGCAAACACCATATATTTT. Translated, it gives CASSGQANTIYF.

In its sample, this clonotype was seen many times. V usage is TRBV11-3 and J usage is TRBJ2-1, with 12 bases that match TRBD2. CDR1 and CDR2 from the germline V gene are SGHNT and YENEEA. The CDR3 totals 17 residues. V gave up 5 bases and J gave up 0 bases; unmatched junction bases: 5. CDR3 bases: TGTGCCAGCAGCCTCACTAGCGGGAGGAGCTCCTACAATGAGCAGTTCTTC. Its translation is CASSLTSGRSSYNEQFF. The variable domain in full, completed from reference TRBV11-3 and TRBJ2-1, reads EAGVVQSPRYKIIEKKQPVAFWCNPISGHNTLYWYLQNLGQGPELLIRYENEEAVDDSQLPKDRFSAERLKGVDSTLKIQPAELGDSAVYLCASSLTSGRSSYNEQFFGPGTRLTVL.

This clonotype was recorded a few times. This chain links TRBV4-3 with TRBJ2-3; possibly TRBD1 for D (6 bases). This CDR3 is built from 16 residues. Germline V gene sequence: CDR1 LGHNA, CDR2 YSLEER. V was clipped by 0 bases and J by 1 base, with 11 bases between them. The CDR3 DNA follows: TGCGCCAGCAGCCAAGATTACAGGGAACGCACAGATACGCAGTATTTT. Protein product: CASSQDYRERTDTQYF.

This clonotype was picked up many times. The chain couples TRBV12-3 or TRBV12-4 to TRBJ1-5, with a possible D match to TRBD1 (6 bases). This CDR3 contains 16 residues. Trimming removed 0 bases from V and 5 bases from J, with 14 bases in between. The DNA of the CDR3 is TGTGCCAGCAGTTTAGCGCAGTCGGCAGGGGATCAGCCCCAGCATTTT. It specifies CASSLAQSAGDQPQHF.

This clonotype was counted at least ten times. The CDR3 loop is CASSERAQGASGNQPQHF. Written as DNA, the CDR3 is TGTGCCAGCAGTGAACGCGCTCAGGGCGCAAGTGGCAATCAGCCCCAGCATTTT. The chain has TRBV6-1 and TRBJ1-5; maybe TRBD1 (5 bases). This CDR3 has 18 residues. The V end lost 2 bases, the J end lost 2 bases, and 19 bases lay between the germline ends. Per germline, CDR1 MNHNS and CDR2 SASEGT.

This clonotype came up a few times. The chain uses TRBV4-1 and TRBJ2-7, with D possibly TRBD2 on 5 matching bases. The germline CDR1 and CDR2 sequences are MGHRA and YSYEKL. The CDR3 contains 15 residues. V was pared by 4 bases and J by 1 base, with 14 bases between. The CDR3 DNA is TGCGCCAGCAGCCTTAACCGGGATACATCCTACGAGCAGTACTTC. It translates to CASSLNRDTSYEQYF.

In its sample, this clonotype was seen many times. The V and J genes are TRBV12-3 or TRBV12-4 and TRBJ2-7, with D possibly called TRBD1 or TRBD2 (5 bases each). The CDR3 covers 13 residues. The V and J ends lost 8 bases and 1 base respectively, with 12 bases between them. CDR3 in DNA: TGTGCCAGCGGGGAGACAGTTTCCTACGAGCAGTACTTC. Its translation: CASGETVSYEQYF.